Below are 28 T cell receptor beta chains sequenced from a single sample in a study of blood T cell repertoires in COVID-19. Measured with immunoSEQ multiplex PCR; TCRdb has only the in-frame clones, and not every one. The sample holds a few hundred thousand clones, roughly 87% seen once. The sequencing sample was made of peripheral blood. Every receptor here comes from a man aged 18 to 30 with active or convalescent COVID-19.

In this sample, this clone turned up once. DNA for the CDR3: TGCAGCGTGTGGACTAGCGGGAGCGATACGCAGTATTTT. This translates into CSVWTSGSDTQYF. The rearrangement links TRBV29-1 to TRBJ2-3, with 13 bases lining up with TRBD2. V shed 6 bases and J 6 bases; nucleotides not matched to a gene: 3. This CDR3 spans 13 amino acids. Germline CDR1 is SQVTM and CDR2 is ANQGSEA.

In nucleotides, the CDR3 is TGTGCCAGCAGACATATACAGGATAGCTCTGGAAACACCATATATTTT. It translates to CASRHIQDSSGNTIYF. V and J are TRBV28 and TRBJ1-3; possible D gene TRBD1, 5 bases. The length of the CDR3 is 16 residues. Germline lookup yields CDR1 MDHEN and CDR2 SYDVKM. Trimming stripped 6 bases from V and 0 bases from J, with 15 bases between.

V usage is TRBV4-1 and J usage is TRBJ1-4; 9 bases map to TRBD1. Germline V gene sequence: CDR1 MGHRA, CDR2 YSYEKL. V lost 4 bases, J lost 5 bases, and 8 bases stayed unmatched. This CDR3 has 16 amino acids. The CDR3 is CASSPARTGANEKLFF. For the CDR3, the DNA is TGCGCCAGCAGCCCGGCCCGGACAGGGGCGAATGAAAAACTGTTTTTT.

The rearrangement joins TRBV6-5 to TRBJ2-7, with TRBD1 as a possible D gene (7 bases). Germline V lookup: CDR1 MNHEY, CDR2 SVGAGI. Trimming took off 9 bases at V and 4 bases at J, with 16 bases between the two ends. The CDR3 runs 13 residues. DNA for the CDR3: TGTGCCAGTCGCGGGCAGGGGGGTTACGAGCAGTACTTC. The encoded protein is CASRGQGGYEQYF.

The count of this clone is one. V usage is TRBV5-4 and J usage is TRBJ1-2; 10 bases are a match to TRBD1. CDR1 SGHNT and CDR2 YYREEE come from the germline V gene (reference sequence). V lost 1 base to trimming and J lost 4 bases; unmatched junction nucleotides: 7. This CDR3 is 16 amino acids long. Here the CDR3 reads CASSLFAGQGTYGYTF. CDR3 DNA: TGTGCCAGCAGCTTGTTTGCGGGACAGGGGACCTATGGCTACACCTTC.

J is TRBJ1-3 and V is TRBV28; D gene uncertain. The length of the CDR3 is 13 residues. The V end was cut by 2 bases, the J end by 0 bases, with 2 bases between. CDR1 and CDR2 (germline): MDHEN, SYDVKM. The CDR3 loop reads CASSLLSGNTIYF. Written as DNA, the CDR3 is TGTGCCAGCAGTTTACTCTCTGGAAACACCATATATTTT.

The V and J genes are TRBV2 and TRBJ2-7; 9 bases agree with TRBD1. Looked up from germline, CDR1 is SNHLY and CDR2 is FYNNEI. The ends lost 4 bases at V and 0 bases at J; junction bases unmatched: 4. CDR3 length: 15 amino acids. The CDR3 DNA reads TGTGCCAGCAGTGGGGACAGGGAGAGCTCCTACGAGCAGTACTTC. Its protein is CASSGDRESSYEQYF.

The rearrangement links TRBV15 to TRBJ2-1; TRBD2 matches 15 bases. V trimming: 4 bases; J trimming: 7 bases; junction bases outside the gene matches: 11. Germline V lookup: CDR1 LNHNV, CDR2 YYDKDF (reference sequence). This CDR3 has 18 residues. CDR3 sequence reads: CATSTLAAGLAGGNEQFF. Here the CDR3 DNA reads TGTGCCACCAGCACCTTGGCCGCGGGACTAGCGGGAGGAAATGAGCAGTTCTTC.

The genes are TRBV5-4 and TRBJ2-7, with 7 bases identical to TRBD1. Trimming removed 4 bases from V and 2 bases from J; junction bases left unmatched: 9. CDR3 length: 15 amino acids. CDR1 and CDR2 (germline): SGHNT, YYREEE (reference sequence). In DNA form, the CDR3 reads TGTGCCAGCAGCCAGCCTGGACAGGTAGCCTACGAGCAGTACTTC. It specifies CASSQPGQVAYEQYF.

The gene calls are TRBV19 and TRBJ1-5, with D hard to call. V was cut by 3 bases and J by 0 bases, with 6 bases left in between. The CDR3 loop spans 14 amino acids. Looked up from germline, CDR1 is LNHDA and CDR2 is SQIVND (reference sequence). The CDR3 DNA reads TGTGCCAGTAGTATGTTAGCTAGCAATCAGCCCCAGCATTTT. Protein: CASSMLASNQPQHF.

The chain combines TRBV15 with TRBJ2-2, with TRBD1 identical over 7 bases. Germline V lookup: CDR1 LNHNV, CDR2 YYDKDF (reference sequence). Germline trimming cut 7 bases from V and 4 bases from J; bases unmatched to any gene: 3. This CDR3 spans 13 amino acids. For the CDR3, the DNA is TGTGCCACCAACCGACAGGGCACCGGGGAGCTGTTTTTT. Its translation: CATNRQGTGELFF.

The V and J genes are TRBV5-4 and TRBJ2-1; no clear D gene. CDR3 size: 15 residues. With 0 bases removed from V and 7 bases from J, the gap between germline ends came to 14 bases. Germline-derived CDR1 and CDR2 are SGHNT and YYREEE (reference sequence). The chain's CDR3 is CASSLGGGVGNEQFF. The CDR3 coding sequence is TGTGCCAGCAGCTTGGGCGGTGGTGTCGGAAATGAGCAGTTCTTC.

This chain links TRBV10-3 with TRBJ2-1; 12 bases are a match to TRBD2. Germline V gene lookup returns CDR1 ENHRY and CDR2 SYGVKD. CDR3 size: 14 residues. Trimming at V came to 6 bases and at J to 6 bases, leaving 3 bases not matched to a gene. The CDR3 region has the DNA TGTGCCATCAGCGGACTAGCGGGAACCAATGAGCAGTTCTTC. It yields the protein CAISGLAGTNEQFF.

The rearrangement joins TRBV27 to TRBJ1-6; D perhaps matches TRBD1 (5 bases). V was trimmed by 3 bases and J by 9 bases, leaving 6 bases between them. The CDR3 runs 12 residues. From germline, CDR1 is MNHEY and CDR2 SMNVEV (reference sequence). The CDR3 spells CASSLGGSPLHF. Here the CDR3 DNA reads TGTGCCAGCAGTTTGGGGGGTTCACCCCTCCACTTT.

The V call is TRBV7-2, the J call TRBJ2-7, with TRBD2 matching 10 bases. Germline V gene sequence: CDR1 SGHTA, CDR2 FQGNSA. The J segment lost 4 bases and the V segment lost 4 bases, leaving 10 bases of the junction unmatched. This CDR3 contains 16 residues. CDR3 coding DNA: TGTGCCAGCAGCTCCTACCGAGCTAGCGGGAGTTACGAGCAGTACTTC. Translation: CASSSYRASGSYEQYF.

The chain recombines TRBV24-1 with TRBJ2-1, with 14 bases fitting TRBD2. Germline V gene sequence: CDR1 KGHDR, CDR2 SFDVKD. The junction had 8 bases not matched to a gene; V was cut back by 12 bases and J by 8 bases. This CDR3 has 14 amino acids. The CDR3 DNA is TGTGCCGCTGGGACTAGCGGGAGTAGCGATGAGCAGTTCTTC. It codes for CAAGTSGSSDEQFF.

This chain's CDR3 is CASSSYRAVGETQYF. Here the CDR3 DNA reads TGTGCCAGCAGCTCCTACAGGGCGGTGGGAGAGACCCAGTACTTC. This chain uses TRBV5-8 with TRBJ2-5; D is possibly TRBD1 (6 bases). Germline values: CDR1 SGHTS, CDR2 YDEGEE. The V end lost 3 bases, the J end lost 4 bases, and 16 bases lay between the germline ends. The CDR3 spans 15 residues.

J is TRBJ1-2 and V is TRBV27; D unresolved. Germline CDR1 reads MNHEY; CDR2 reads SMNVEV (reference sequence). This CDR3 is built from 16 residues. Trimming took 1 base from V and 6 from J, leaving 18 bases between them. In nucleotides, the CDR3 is TGTGCCAGCAGTTTATTACCGTGGCGGCCCAGCGATGGCTACACCTTC. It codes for CASSLLPWRPSDGYTF.

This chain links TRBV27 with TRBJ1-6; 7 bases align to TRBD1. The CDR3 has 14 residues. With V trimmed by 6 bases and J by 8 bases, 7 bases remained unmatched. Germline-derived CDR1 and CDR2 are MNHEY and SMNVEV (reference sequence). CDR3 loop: CASRDRVRDSPLHF. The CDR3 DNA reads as TGTGCCAGCAGAGACAGGGTCAGGGATTCACCCCTCCACTTT.

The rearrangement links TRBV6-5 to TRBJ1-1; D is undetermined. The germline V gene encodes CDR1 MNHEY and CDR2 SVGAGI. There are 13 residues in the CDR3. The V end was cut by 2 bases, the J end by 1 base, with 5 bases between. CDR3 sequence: CASSYEWNTEAFF. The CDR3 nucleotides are TGTGCCAGCAGTTACGAGTGGAACACTGAAGCTTTCTTT.

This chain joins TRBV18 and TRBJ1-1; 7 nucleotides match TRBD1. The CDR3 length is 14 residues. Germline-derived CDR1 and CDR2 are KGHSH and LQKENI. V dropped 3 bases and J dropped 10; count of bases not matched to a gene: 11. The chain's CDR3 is CASSPTAGGGVAFF. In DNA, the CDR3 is TGTGCCAGCTCACCCACGGCAGGGGGAGGAGTAGCTTTCTTT.

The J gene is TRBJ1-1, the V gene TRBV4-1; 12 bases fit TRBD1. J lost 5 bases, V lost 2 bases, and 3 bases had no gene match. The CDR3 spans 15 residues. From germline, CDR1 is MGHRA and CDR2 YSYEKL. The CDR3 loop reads CASSQRDRGLTEAFF. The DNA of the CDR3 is TGCGCCAGCAGCCAACGGGACAGGGGGCTGACTGAAGCTTTCTTT.

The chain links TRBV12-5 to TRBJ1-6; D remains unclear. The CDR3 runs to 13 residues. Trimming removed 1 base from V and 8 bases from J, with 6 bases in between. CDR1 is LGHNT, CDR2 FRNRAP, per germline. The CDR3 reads CASGLDRDSPLHF. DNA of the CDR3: TGTGCTAGTGGTTTGGATCGGGATTCACCCCTCCACTTT.

CDR3 in DNA: TGTGCCAGCAGCTTATTTGTCCTAAACACTGAAGCTTTCTTT. It yields the protein CASSLFVLNTEAFF. The chain carries TRBV5-8 and TRBJ1-1; no clear D gene. Between the trimmed V and J ends, which lost 2 bases and 2 bases, there was a span of 10 bases. The germline gives CDR1 SGHTS, CDR2 YDEGEE. The CDR3 has 14 amino acids.

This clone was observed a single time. In nucleotides, the CDR3 is TGTGCCAGCAGCCGGGGGGGGCGTGGAGATACGCAGTATTTT. Encoded protein: CASSRGGRGDTQYF. The V and J genes are TRBV3-1 (or the pseudogene TRBV3-2) and TRBJ2-3, with D possibly matching TRBD2 (7 bases). Per germline, CDR1 LGHDT and CDR2 YNNKEL (reference sequence). V lost 4 bases, J lost 5 bases, and 13 bases lay in between. CDR3 length: 14 amino acids.

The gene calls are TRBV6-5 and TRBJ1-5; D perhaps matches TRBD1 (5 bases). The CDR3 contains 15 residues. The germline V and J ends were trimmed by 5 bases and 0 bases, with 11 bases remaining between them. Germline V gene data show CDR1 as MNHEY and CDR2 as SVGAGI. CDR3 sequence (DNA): TGTGCCAGCAGTCCCGACAGAAATAGCAATCAGCCCCAGCATTTT. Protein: CASSPDRNSNQPQHF.

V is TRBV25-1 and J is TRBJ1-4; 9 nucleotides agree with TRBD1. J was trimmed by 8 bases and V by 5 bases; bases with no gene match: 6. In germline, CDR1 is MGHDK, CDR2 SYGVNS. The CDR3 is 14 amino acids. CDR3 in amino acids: CASSSRTGVEKLFF. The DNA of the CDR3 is TGTGCCAGCAGTTCCAGGACAGGGGTGGAAAAACTGTTTTTT.

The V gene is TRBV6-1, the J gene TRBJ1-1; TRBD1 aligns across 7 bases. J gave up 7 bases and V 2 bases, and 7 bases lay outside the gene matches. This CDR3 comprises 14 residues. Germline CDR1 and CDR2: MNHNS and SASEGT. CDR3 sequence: CASSEMTGLGEAFF. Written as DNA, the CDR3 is TGTGCCAGCAGTGAAATGACAGGGTTGGGTGAAGCTTTCTTT.